This entry is about one T cell receptor beta chain. Its target is not known. The CDR3 spans 13 residues. CDR1 is SEHNR and CDR2 is FQNEAQ in the germline V gene (reference sequence). Trimming stripped 5 bases from V and 3 bases from J, with 10 bases between. This record belongs to a study of CD8+ T cells in alopecia areata. Study at large: For the treated group, dosing was oral tofacitinib at 5 to 10 mg twice daily. Overall study findings and caveats: Mouse data revealed clearer TCR sharing than patient data did, a gap possibly tied to HLA.

RNA extraction was followed by reverse transcription into cDNA, which acted as the sequencing template. Clones were sequenced by immunoSEQ multiplex PCR, and TCRdb holds only the in-frame ones, with some missing. The data show some 130,000 clones, around three fifths seen once. The clonotype originates from a human donor with alopecia areata. The material was CD4+ T cells sorted from blood, obtained at week 0. This chain uses TRBV7-9 with TRBJ1-1; no clear D. CDR3 loop: CASSTRSDTEAFF. The CDR3 DNA reads TGTGCCAGCAGCACCCGGTCGGACACTGAAGCTTTCTTT.